The sequence of this T cell receptor beta chain was determined in a study of CD8 T cells in Susac syndrome. Study as a whole: Treatment status at blood draw for the Susac syndrome patients was therapy-naive, corticosteroids, or intravenous immunoglobulin alone.

RNA, at 0.5 to 1 ug, was reverse transcribed with random hexamers. Each CDR3 protein gets one entry after TCRdb re-called the immunoSEQ multiplex PCR reads with MiXCR. The table lists about 120,000 distinct CDR3 sequences, about 94% of them singletons, with around 0.2% in the top ten. This CDR3 is 16 amino acids long. V shed 2 bases, J shed 1 base, and the junction held 3 bases outside the gene matches. Per the germline V gene, CDR1 is PRHDT and CDR2 is FYEKMQ (reference sequence). Each Susac syndrome patient had definite or probable disease by recently defined criteria. This chain joins TRBV13 and TRBJ2-1; 9 nucleotides align to TRBD2. This clonotype was sampled from a human donor with Susac syndrome. The sample taken for sequencing was CD8+ T cells from PBMCs. This chain's CDR3 is CASSLRLAGSYNEQFF. The CDR3 DNA reads TGTGCCAGCAGCTTACGGCTAGCGGGGTCCTACAATGAGCAGTTCTTC.